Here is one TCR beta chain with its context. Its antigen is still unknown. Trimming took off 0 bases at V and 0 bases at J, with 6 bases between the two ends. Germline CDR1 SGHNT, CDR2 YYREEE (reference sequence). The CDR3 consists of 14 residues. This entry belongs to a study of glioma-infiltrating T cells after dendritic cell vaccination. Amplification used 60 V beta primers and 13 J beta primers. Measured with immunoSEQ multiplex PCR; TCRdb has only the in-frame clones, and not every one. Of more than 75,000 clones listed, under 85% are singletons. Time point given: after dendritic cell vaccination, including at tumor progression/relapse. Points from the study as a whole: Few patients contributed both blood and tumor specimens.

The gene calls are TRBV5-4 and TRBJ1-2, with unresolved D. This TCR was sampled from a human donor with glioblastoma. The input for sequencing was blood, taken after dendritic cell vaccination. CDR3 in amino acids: CASSLEQANYGYTF. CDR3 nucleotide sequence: TGTGCCAGCAGCTTGGAGCAGGCTAACTATGGCTACACCTTC.